These T cell receptor beta chains were read from a single sample in a study of shared clonotypes between healthy human individuals. Sequencing used immunoSEQ multiplex PCR; TCRdb keeps in-frame clones, though not all of them. Of 500,000 to 650,000 clones detected, roughly four fifths appear once; the ten largest clones hold around 12%. Sequences were obtained from PBMCs. The receptors were sampled from a woman in her 40s in good health. Some clones in this sample may be carry-over from other donors' samples. Both conserved end residues are part of each CDR3. Some rows mark clone size as missing; the rest say once, few, many or name a class of expanded clone.

.,TRBV5-1,TRBJ2-7,CASSPGTQVTYEQYF
many,TRBV27,TRBJ1-5,CASSLSMGANQPQHF
.,TRBV7-9,TRBJ2-7,CASSTPLFGIGEQYF
.,TRBV5-1,TRBJ1-2,CASSVTGSYNYGYTF
.,TRBV10-1,TRBJ2-1,CASIPPRDTGYNEQFF
many,TRBV13,TRBJ2-5,CASSVGYATGTQYF
.,TRBV19,TRBJ2-3,CASSKGQPLTDTQYF
.,TRBV7-2,TRBJ2-3,CASSLVSRASTQYF
.,TRBV11-2,TRBJ2-7,CASSLPAGGFGEQYF
.,TRBV27,TRBJ2-1,CASSLGQGINEQFF
.,TRBV28,TRBJ1-6,CASSFRRGLYNSPLHF
.,TRBV11-2,TRBJ2-7,CASSPGQGTEQYF
many,TRBV7-3,TRBJ1-1,CASSRDRTAEAFF
.,TRBV5-1,TRBJ1-5,CASSLVAGGDQPQHF
.,TRBV5-6,TRBJ2-5,CASSLDYQETQYF
.,TRBV5-1,TRBJ1-2,CASSFNPGGYGYTF
.,TRBV18,TRBJ1-2,CASSPGTGEWGYGYTF
.,TRBV11-3,TRBJ2-5,CASSLGVAGVRETQYF
.,TRBV6-1,TRBJ2-7,CASSASGRAYEQYF
.,TRBV2,TRBJ2-3,CASSDRGPDTQYF
.,TRBV28,TRBJ1-1,CASSLSFLSDTEAFF
once,TRBV5-6,TRBJ1-2,CASSLVAGFRYGYTF
.,TRBV7-3,TRBJ2-2,CASSLSPNTGELFF
.,TRBV30,TRBJ2-3,CAWTLTGLTDTQYF
.,TRBV30,TRBJ2-5,CAWKVRAKETQYF
.,TRBV10-3,TRBJ2-3,CAISQGWDFSTDTQYF